The present T cell receptor (beta chain) was sequenced within a study of blood T cell repertoires in COVID-19. Whole-study context: Specimens from acute and convalescent COVID-19 originated in the United States, Italy and Spain.

The table lists this clone with a few counts. Per the authors' pipeline: Amplification of reference gene primers was used by the study to estimate nucleated cell counts. Repertoires were generated with immunoSEQ multiplex PCR, while TCRdb's copy carries only in-frame clones and drops some. That table furnishes V, J and clone size, whereas the DNA furnished D and trimming. The sample has approximately 240,000 clones, about 85% seen once. Trimming took 5 bases from V and 2 from J, leaving 10 bases between them. The germline V gene has CDR1 LNHDA and CDR2 SQIVND (reference sequence). This CDR3 has 13 residues.

The chain recombines TRBV19 with TRBJ2-7; D uncertain. Sequenced material: peripheral blood. This TCR was sampled from a man aged 45 to 65 who had recovered from COVID-19. CDR3 sequence reads: CASSETAAYEQYF. The CDR3 DNA is TGTGCCAGTAGTGAAACTGCCGCCTACGAGCAGTACTTC.